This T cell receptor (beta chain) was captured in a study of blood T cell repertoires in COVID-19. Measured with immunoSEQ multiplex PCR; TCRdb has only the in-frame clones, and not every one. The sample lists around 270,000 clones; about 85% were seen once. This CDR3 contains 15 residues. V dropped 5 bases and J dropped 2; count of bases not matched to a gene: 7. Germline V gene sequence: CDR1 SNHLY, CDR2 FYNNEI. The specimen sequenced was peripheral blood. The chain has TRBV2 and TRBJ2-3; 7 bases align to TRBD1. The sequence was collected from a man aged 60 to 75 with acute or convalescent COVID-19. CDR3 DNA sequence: TGTGCCAGCAGTAGGGACAGCGCCTACACAGATACGCAGTATTTT. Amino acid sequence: CASSRDSAYTDTQYF. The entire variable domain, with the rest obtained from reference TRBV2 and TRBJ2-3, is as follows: EPEVTQTPSHQVTQMGQEVILRCVPISNHLYFYWYRQILGQKVEFLVSFYNNEISEKSEIFDDQFSVERPDGSNFTLKIRSTKLEDSAMYFCASSRDSAYTDTQYFGPGTRLTVL.